Listed below are T cell receptor beta chains from one sample, sequenced in a study of T-cell memory formation after mild COVID-19. TCRdb passed the 5' RACE reads through MiXCR, listing each CDR3 protein once. The sample has some 440,000 distinct CDR3 sequences; 20% to 25% are singletons. The sequencing sample was made of PBMCs or a T cell subset sorted from them (not recorded which). These receptors were obtained from an adult woman who had mild COVID-19 (a few samples of this study predate the infection). Cell type and time point are not known. The CDR3 runs from the conserved cysteine through the conserved F or W. D genes are given only for firm matches. Rows may omit the clone size; those that give it use once, few, many or a size class.

j_gene: TRBJ2-7; v_gene: TRBV6-2/TRBV6-3; abundance: NA; d_gene: NA; CDR3aa: CASSPGLTGEQYF; CDR3nt: TGTGCCAGCAGCCCAGGACTCACGGGCGAGCAGTACTTC
j_gene: TRBJ2-6; v_gene: TRBV20-1; abundance: NA; d_gene: TRBD1; CDR3aa: CSAPRTPTGKWAGANVLTF; CDR3nt: TGCAGTGCTCCAAGGACCCCGACAGGGAAGTGGGCTGGGGCCAACGTCCTGACTTTC
j_gene: TRBJ2-5; v_gene: TRBV3-1; abundance: few; d_gene: TRBD2; CDR3aa: CASSRGTSGVQETQYF; CDR3nt: TGTGCCAGCAGCAGAGGGACTAGCGGCGTCCAAGAGACCCAGTACTTC
j_gene: TRBJ1-1; v_gene: TRBV5-1; abundance: NA; d_gene: NA; CDR3aa: CASSLGTLRIRLNTEAFF; CDR3nt: TGCGCCAGCAGCTTGGGGACTCTAAGGATCCGGCTGAACACTGAAGCTTTCTTT
j_gene: TRBJ2-7; v_gene: TRBV5-1; abundance: NA; d_gene: NA; CDR3aa: CASSLILAQSSYEQYF; CDR3nt: TGCGCCAGCAGCTTGATCCTAGCGCAGAGCTCCTACGAGCAGTACTTC
j_gene: TRBJ2-3; v_gene: TRBV29-1; abundance: few; d_gene: TRBD1; CDR3aa: CSVLGTGQTDTQYF; CDR3nt: TGCAGCGTCCTGGGGACAGGGCAAACAGATACGCAGTATTTT
j_gene: TRBJ2-1; v_gene: TRBV9; abundance: NA; d_gene: NA; CDR3aa: CASSVEGGIYNEQFF; CDR3nt: TGTGCCAGCAGCGTAGAGGGCGGGATCTACAATGAGCAGTTCTTC
j_gene: TRBJ1-6; v_gene: TRBV6-4; abundance: NA; d_gene: TRBD1; CDR3aa: CASSSQGGNSPLHF; CDR3nt: TGTGCCAGCAGTTCCCAGGGGGGGAATTCACCCCTCCACTTT
j_gene: TRBJ1-2; v_gene: TRBV6-5; abundance: NA; d_gene: TRBD1; CDR3aa: CASSYSNTGGGGYTF; CDR3nt: TGTGCCAGCAGTTACTCGAATACAGGGGGGGGTGGCTACACCTTC
j_gene: TRBJ2-1; v_gene: TRBV27; abundance: once; d_gene: TRBD2; CDR3aa: CASSFRLAGGFYNEQFF; CDR3nt: TGTGCCAGCAGTTTTCGGCTAGCGGGAGGGTTCTACAATGAGCAGTTCTTC
j_gene: TRBJ2-2; v_gene: TRBV7-9; abundance: NA; d_gene: TRBD1; CDR3aa: CASSITGGPRAGELFF; CDR3nt: TGTGCCAGCAGCATTACAGGGGGCCCTAGGGCCGGGGAGCTGTTTTTT
j_gene: TRBJ2-2; v_gene: TRBV3-1; abundance: NA; d_gene: TRBD2; CDR3aa: CASSQARAGGLIGELFF; CDR3nt: TGTGCCAGCAGCCAAGCCCGAGCGGGGGGGCTTATCGGGGAGCTGTTTTTT
j_gene: TRBJ1-4; v_gene: TRBV28; abundance: NA; d_gene: NA; CDR3aa: CASRSTGGLFF; CDR3nt: TGTGCCAGCAGATCGACAGGAGGACTGTTTTTT
j_gene: TRBJ1-6; v_gene: TRBV21-1; abundance: few; d_gene: NA; CDR3aa: CASSTHLPKGAPYNSPLHF; CDR3nt: TGTGCCAGCAGCACTCATCTCCCAAAGGGGGCCCCCTATAATTCACCCCTCCACTTT
j_gene: TRBJ1-1; v_gene: TRBV7-9; abundance: NA; d_gene: NA; CDR3aa: CASVIQGSEAFF; CDR3nt: TGTGCCAGCGTAATACAGGGATCTGAAGCTTTCTTT
j_gene: TRBJ2-1; v_gene: TRBV28; abundance: few; d_gene: NA; CDR3aa: CASRGRDPSSYNEQFF; CDR3nt: TGTGCCAGCAGAGGCCGGGACCCGAGCTCCTACAATGAGCAGTTCTTC
j_gene: TRBJ1-1; v_gene: TRBV12-3/TRBV12-4; abundance: NA; d_gene: NA; CDR3aa: CASSLGLVGLTEAFF; CDR3nt: TGTGCCAGCAGTTTGGGACTCGTGGGTTTAACTGAAGCTTTCTTT
j_gene: TRBJ2-1; v_gene: TRBV29-1; abundance: NA; d_gene: TRBD1; CDR3aa: CSPRTGGDEQFF; CDR3nt: TGCAGCCCGCGGACAGGCGGCGATGAGCAGTTCTTC
j_gene: TRBJ2-4; v_gene: TRBV4-2; abundance: few; d_gene: NA; CDR3aa: CASSQDSNIQYF; CDR3nt: TGTGCCAGCAGCCAAGATTCGAACATTCAGTACTTC
j_gene: TRBJ2-1; v_gene: TRBV12-3/TRBV12-4; abundance: few; d_gene: NA; CDR3aa: CASSQEQGKLFF; CDR3nt: TGTGCCAGCAGTCAAGAACAGGGAAAGTTGTTCTTC
j_gene: TRBJ1-6; v_gene: TRBV19; abundance: NA; d_gene: TRBD1; CDR3aa: CASSIDLSWDRDNSPLHF; CDR3nt: TGTGCCAGTAGTATAGATCTTTCGTGGGACAGGGACAATTCACCCCTCCACTTT
j_gene: TRBJ1-1; v_gene: TRBV7-8; abundance: NA; d_gene: TRBD1; CDR3aa: CASIHRGGNTEAFF; CDR3nt: TGTGCCAGCATCCACAGGGGAGGGAACACTGAAGCTTTCTTT
j_gene: TRBJ1-1; v_gene: TRBV7-9; abundance: NA; d_gene: NA; CDR3aa: CASSLDLGLNTEAFF; CDR3nt: TGTGCCAGCAGCTTAGATTTAGGGTTGAACACTGAAGCTTTCTTT
j_gene: TRBJ2-4; v_gene: TRBV9; abundance: few; d_gene: TRBD2; CDR3aa: CASSHRGRTGNIQYF; CDR3nt: TGTGCCAGCAGCCATCGCGGGAGGACGGGAAACATTCAGTACTTC
j_gene: TRBJ2-6; v_gene: TRBV6-1; abundance: NA; d_gene: NA; CDR3aa: CASSGRPDPFRANVLTF; CDR3nt: TGTGCCAGCAGCGGACGGCCGGACCCTTTCAGGGCCAACGTCCTGACTTTC
j_gene: TRBJ1-5; v_gene: TRBV6-5; abundance: few; d_gene: NA; CDR3aa: CASSYSRGFNQPQHF; CDR3nt: TGTGCCAGCAGTTACTCGAGAGGGTTTAATCAGCCCCAGCATTTT
j_gene: TRBJ1-2; v_gene: TRBV18; abundance: NA; d_gene: NA; CDR3aa: CASSPRKSIHDNLRNYGYTF; CDR3nt: TGTGCCAGCTCACCACGAAAAAGTATTCATGACAACCTGAGGAACTATGGCTACACCTTC
j_gene: TRBJ2-1; v_gene: TRBV7-9; abundance: few; d_gene: TRBD2; CDR3aa: CASSFLAGSGNEQFF; CDR3nt: TGTGCCAGCAGCTTTCTAGCGGGATCGGGAAATGAGCAGTTCTTC
j_gene: TRBJ2-3; v_gene: TRBV20-1; abundance: NA; d_gene: NA; CDR3aa: CSASYGNTDTQYF; CDR3nt: TGCAGTGCTAGTTACGGGAACACAGATACGCAGTATTTT
j_gene: TRBJ1-1; v_gene: TRBV2; abundance: few; d_gene: TRBD1; CDR3aa: CASRGQTFMNTEAFF; CDR3nt: TGTGCCAGCAGGGGACAGACATTCATGAACACTGAAGCTTTCTTT
j_gene: TRBJ2-7; v_gene: TRBV27; abundance: few; d_gene: TRBD1; CDR3aa: CASSGTDSSYEQYF; CDR3nt: TGTGCCAGCAGTGGGACAGACAGCTCCTACGAGCAGTACTTC
j_gene: TRBJ2-2; v_gene: TRBV5-4; abundance: NA; d_gene: NA; CDR3aa: CASSLRPSPGELFF; CDR3nt: TGTGCCAGCAGCTTGAGGCCGTCCCCCGGGGAGCTGTTTTTT
j_gene: TRBJ2-3; v_gene: TRBV20-1; abundance: NA; d_gene: NA; CDR3aa: CSAQTADTQYF; CDR3nt: TGCAGTGCTCAGACTGCCGATACGCAGTATTTT